This T cell receptor (beta chain) was retrieved from a study of beta chain features in type 1 diabetes (dated by TCRdb to 2017 to 2018). Looking at the study overall: Mean age, gender distribution, total cell number and subset yield did not differ between patients and healthy donors. Regulatory and stem cell-like memory subsets were isolated from only 8 patients and roughly 8 healthy donors, whereas naive and central memory subsets came from all 28 donors. The study compared TCRB repertoires of sorted circulating CD4+ T cell subsets between recently diagnosed type 1 diabetes patients and matched healthy donors. A total of some 100,000,000 sorted cells were examined across all samples, and the number of cells per subset was strongly correlated with RNA yield.

About this clone itself: Its antigen specificity is not known. No qualities accompany the bases; no much larger clone lies one base away.

Each donor gave one peripheral blood draw, averaging approximately 0.11 L, which was collected into heparinised tubes. Using a panel that included CD45RO, CCR7, CD25, CD127, CD95 and CD27, naive, central memory, regulatory and stem cell-like memory CD4+ T cells were sorted on a BD FACSAria II. Every sorted population had a purity above 95%. Right away, PBMCs were isolated by Lymphoprep density gradient centrifugation and were stained directly, with no culture step. So that batch effects would be minimized, each experiment stained and sorted samples in pairs, pairing one healthy donor with one patient. The V end loses 0 bases and the J end loses 0 bases, and a stretch of 11 bases separates them. CDR1 MGHRA and CDR2 YSYEKL were looked up in the germline V gene. From the cysteine through the phenylalanine, the CDR3 covers 17 amino acids. The entry retains the CDR3 DNA only, 51 bases that are in frame from base 1.

The entire amount of isolated RNA was reverse transcribed using the High Capacity cDNA Reverse Transcription Kit, so the sequenced TCRB transcripts were expressed ones. Deep immunoSEQ sequencing was applied to naive, central memory and regulatory T cell samples, giving an average of roughly 3.5 million total reads per sample. Sorted cells were lysed in RLT buffer and RNA was extracted with DNase-treated RNeasy Micro or Mini kits, depending on cell number. To prevent cross-contamination, every cell subset was processed on its own, while patient and healthy donor samples were processed together. The immunoSEQ multiplex PCR was used to amplify TCRB sequences from cDNA, generating 87-bp fragments that spanned the CDR3 region. Sequencing of the amplicons was done on the Illumina HiSeq platform. On the study's bioinformatics: PCR bias was corrected computationally using synthetic template baselines, and reads within Hamming distance 2 were collapsed, with unmergeable singletons discarded. Reads were aligned against IMGT so that V, D and J genes, CDR3 length and insertions or deletions at six rearrangement sites could be assigned. Within each subset, clonotype counts were normalized to sorted cell number, and only after that were true diversity and Gini coefficients computed with the tcR R package. The overlap coefficient, calculated on TCRB nucleotide sequences, was used to quantify repertoire sharing. Out-of-frame TCRB sequences from naive cells were analyzed as a proxy for the pre-selection repertoire. TCRdb mirrors the immuneACCESS table, restricted to in-frame sequences. Some clones are absent from its copies; in checked studies, under half trace to an unresolved V gene, and the reason for the others is unknown. V and J calls and clone size are as listed in that table; D and trimming were resolved from the DNA. This sample holds roughly 230,000 clones; 9% to 10% were observed only once. The ten largest clonotypes hold about 0.037% of the sample.

What the study reported, not specific to this receptor: Naive, central memory and regulatory TCRB repertoires appeared to be more similar among patients than among healthy donors. Only small numbers of individuals were included in the HLA sub-analyses, which left unresolved whether HLA type had any influence on TCRB rearrangement. A moderate but significant shortening of TCRB CDR3 length was observed in type 1 diabetes patients in all four CD4+ subsets. Fewer insertions and more nucleotide deletions at VDJ recombination sites were observed in patients with type 1 diabetes, implying thymic rearrangement abnormalities. Because cDNA was sequenced instead of genomic DNA, highly expressing activated cells could be over-represented, though the groups showed no difference in activation or CD3 levels. Shorter templates might be favored by PCR, yet because patient and control samples were amplified and corrected together, any such skew would affect both groups equally.

The sequenced sample consisted of naive CD4+ T cells from blood. The cell subset or site label, as the study defines it: true naive CD4+ T cells. The sequence joins TRBV4-1 to TRBJ2-2; perhaps TRBD2 is the D gene, with 7 bases matching. The sequence was obtained from a woman aged 18-29 years in good health. The CDR3 region: CASSQDDGGPNTGELFF. The base sequence is TGCGCCAGCAGCCAAGATGACGGGGGGCCGAACACCGGGGAGCTGTTTTTT.